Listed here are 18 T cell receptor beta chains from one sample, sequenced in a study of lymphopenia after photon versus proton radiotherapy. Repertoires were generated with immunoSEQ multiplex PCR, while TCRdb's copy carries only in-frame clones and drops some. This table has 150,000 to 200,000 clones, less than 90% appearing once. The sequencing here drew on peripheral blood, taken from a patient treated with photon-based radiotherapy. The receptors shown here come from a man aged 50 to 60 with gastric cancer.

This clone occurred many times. The CDR3 loop is CSVEERDGTDTQYF. Here the CDR3 DNA reads TGCAGCGTTGAGGAACGGGATGGGACAGATACGCAGTATTTT. The J gene is TRBJ2-3, the V gene TRBV29-1, with D perhaps matching TRBD2 (5 bases). CDR1 and CDR2 from the germline V gene are SQVTM and ANQGSEA. V dropped 3 bases and J dropped 3 bases, with 13 bases sitting between them. The CDR3 spans 14 residues.

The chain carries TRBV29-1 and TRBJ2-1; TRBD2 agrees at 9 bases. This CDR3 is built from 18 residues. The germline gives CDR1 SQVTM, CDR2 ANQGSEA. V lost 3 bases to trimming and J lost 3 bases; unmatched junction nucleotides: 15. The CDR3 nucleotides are TGCAGCGTTGAGGTTGGCGGGAGGGACTACTGGGTCTACAATGAGCAGTTCTTC. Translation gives CSVEVGGRDYWVYNEQFF.

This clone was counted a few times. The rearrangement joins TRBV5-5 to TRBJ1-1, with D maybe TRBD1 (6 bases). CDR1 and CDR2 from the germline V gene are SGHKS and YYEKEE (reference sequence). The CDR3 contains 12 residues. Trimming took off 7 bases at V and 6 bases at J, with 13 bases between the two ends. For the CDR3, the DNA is TGTGCCAGCGTCAGGGGAGGCGCTGAAGCTTTCTTT. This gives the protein CASVRGGAEAFF. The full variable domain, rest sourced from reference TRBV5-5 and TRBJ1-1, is DAGVTQSPTHLIKTRGQQVTLRCSPISGHKSVSWYQQVLGQGPQFIFQYYEKEERGRGNFPDRFSARQFPNYSSELNVNALLLGDSALYLCASVRGGAEAFFGQGTRLTVV.

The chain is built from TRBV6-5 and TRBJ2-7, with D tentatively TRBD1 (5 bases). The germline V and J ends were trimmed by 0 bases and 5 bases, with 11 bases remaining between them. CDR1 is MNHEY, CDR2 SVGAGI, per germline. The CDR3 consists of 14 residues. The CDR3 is CASSYSGQGHEQYF. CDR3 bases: TGTGCCAGCAGTTACTCCGGGCAGGGCCACGAGCAGTACTTC.

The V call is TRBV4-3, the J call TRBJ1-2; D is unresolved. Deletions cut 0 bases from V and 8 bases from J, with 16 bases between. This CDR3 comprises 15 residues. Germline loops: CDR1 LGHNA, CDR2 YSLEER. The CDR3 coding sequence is TGCGCCAGCAGCCAAGATGCCGGGGAAGGATTCGGCTACACCTTC. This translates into CASSQDAGEGFGYTF.

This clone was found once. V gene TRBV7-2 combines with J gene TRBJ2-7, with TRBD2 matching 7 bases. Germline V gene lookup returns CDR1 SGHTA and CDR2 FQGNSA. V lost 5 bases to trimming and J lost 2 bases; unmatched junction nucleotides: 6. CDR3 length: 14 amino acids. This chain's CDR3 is CASSGSSGPYEQYF. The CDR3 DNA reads TGTGCCAGCAGCGGATCTAGCGGTCCCTACGAGCAGTACTTC.

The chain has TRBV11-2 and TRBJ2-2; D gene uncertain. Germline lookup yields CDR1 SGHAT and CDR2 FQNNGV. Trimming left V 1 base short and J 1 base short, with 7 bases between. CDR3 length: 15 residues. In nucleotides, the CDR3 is TGTGCCAGCAGCTTAGGGAGAATGAACACCGGGGAGCTGTTTTTT. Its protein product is CASSLGRMNTGELFF.

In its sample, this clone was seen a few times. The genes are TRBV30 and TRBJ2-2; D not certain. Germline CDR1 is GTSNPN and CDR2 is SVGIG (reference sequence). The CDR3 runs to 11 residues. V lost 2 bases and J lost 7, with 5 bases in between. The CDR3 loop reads CAWSYIGELFF. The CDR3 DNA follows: TGTGCCTGGAGTTATATCGGGGAGCTGTTTTTT.

The CDR3 sequence is CASSFSGRRSYNEQFF. The CDR3, as DNA: TGTGCCAGCAGCTTCTCGGGGCGGAGGTCCTACAATGAGCAGTTCTTC. V and J are TRBV11-2 and TRBJ2-1, with D perhaps TRBD1 or TRBD2 (5 bases each). The CDR3 spans 16 residues. Trimming took 3 bases from V and 1 from J, leaving 13 bases between them. From germline, CDR1 is SGHAT and CDR2 FQNNGV. Looking up the rest from reference TRBV11-2 and TRBJ2-1 gives the full variable domain: EAGVAQSPRYKIIEKRQSVAFWCNPISGHATLYWYQQILGQGPKLLIQFQNNGVVDDSQLPKDRFSAERLKGVDSTLKIQPAKLEDSAVYLCASSFSGRRSYNEQFFGPGTRLTVL.

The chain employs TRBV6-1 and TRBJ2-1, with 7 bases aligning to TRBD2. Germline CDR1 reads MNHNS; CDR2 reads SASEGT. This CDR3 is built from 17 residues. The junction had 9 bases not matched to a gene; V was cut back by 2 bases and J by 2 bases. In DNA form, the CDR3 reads TGTGCCAGCAGTGAAAGACTGCGGGAGTGGGCCTACAATGAGCAGTTCTTC. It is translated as CASSERLREWAYNEQFF.

DNA of the CDR3: TGTGCCAGCAGCCCCAGTAGATGGAGAAGCACAGATACGCAGTATTTT. Translated, it gives CASSPSRWRSTDTQYF. V gene TRBV9 combines with J gene TRBJ2-3; D gene unclear. V was clipped by 4 bases and J by 0 bases, with 15 bases between them. CDR1 is SGDLS, CDR2 YYNGEE, per germline. There are 16 residues in the CDR3.

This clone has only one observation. The CDR3 loop reads CASSRSSGDQPQHF. The CDR3 DNA is TGTGCCAGCAGTCGCAGCTCAGGCGATCAGCCCCAGCATTTT. This chain connects TRBV27 to TRBJ1-5; D ambiguous. This CDR3 region has 14 residues. Trimming stripped 5 bases from V and 5 bases from J, with 13 bases between. The germline V gene encodes CDR1 MNHEY and CDR2 SMNVEV (reference sequence).

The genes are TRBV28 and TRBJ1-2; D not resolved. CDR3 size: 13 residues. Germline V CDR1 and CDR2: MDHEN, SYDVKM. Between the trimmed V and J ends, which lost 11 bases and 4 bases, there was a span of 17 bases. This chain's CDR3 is CAVADVLSYGYTF. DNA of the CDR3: TGTGCCGTGGCGGACGTTCTAAGCTATGGCTACACCTTC.

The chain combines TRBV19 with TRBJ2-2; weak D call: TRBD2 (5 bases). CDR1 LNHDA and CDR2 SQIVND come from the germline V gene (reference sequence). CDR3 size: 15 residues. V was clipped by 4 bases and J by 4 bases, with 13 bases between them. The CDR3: CASSTRAVTTGELFF. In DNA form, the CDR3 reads TGTGCCAGTAGTACCCGAGCGGTTACCACCGGGGAGCTGTTTTTT.

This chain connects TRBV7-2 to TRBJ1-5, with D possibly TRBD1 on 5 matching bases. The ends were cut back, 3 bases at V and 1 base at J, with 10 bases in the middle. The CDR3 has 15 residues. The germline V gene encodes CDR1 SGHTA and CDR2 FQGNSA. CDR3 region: CASSLGGVSNQPQHF. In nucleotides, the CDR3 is TGTGCCAGCAGCTTGGGAGGGGTGAGCAATCAGCCCCAGCATTTT. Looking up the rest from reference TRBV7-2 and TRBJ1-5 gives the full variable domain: GAGVSQSPSNKVTEKGKDVELRCDPISGHTALYWYRQSLGQGLEFLIYFQGNSAPDKSGLPSDRFSAERTGGSVSTLTIQRTQQEDSAVYLCASSLGGVSNQPQHFGDGTRLSIL.

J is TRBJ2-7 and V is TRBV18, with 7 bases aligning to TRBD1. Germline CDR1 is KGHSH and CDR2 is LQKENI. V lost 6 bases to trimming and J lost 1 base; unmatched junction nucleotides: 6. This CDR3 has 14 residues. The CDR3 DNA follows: TGTGCCAGCTCCTCCCTGGGACAGTCCTACGAGCAGTACTTC. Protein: CASSSLGQSYEQYF. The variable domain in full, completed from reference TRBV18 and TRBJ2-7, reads NAGVMQNPRHLVRRRGQEARLRCSPMKGHSHVYWYRQLPEEGLKFMVYLQKENIIDESGMPKERFSAEFPKEGPSILRIQQVVRGDSAAYFCASSSLGQSYEQYFGPGTRLTVT.

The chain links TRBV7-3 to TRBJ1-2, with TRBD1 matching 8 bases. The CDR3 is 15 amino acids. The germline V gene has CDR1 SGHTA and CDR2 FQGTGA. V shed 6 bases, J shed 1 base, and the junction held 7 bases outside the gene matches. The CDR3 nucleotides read TGTGCCAGCAGACTTTCGACAGGGGTTAACTATGGCTACACCTTC. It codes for CASRLSTGVNYGYTF.

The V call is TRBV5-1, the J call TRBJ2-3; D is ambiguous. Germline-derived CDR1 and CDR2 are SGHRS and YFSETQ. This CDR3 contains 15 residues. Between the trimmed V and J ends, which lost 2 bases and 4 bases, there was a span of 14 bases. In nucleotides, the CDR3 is TGCGCCAGCAGCTTTGCCGGCATTCCCCCAGATACGCAGTATTTT. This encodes CASSFAGIPPDTQYF. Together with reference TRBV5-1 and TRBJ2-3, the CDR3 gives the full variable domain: KAGVTQTPRYLIKTRGQQVTLSCSPISGHRSVSWYQQTPGQGLQFLFEYFSETQRNKGNFPGRFSGRQFSNSRSEMNVSTLELGDSALYLCASSFAGIPPDTQYFGPGTRLTVL.